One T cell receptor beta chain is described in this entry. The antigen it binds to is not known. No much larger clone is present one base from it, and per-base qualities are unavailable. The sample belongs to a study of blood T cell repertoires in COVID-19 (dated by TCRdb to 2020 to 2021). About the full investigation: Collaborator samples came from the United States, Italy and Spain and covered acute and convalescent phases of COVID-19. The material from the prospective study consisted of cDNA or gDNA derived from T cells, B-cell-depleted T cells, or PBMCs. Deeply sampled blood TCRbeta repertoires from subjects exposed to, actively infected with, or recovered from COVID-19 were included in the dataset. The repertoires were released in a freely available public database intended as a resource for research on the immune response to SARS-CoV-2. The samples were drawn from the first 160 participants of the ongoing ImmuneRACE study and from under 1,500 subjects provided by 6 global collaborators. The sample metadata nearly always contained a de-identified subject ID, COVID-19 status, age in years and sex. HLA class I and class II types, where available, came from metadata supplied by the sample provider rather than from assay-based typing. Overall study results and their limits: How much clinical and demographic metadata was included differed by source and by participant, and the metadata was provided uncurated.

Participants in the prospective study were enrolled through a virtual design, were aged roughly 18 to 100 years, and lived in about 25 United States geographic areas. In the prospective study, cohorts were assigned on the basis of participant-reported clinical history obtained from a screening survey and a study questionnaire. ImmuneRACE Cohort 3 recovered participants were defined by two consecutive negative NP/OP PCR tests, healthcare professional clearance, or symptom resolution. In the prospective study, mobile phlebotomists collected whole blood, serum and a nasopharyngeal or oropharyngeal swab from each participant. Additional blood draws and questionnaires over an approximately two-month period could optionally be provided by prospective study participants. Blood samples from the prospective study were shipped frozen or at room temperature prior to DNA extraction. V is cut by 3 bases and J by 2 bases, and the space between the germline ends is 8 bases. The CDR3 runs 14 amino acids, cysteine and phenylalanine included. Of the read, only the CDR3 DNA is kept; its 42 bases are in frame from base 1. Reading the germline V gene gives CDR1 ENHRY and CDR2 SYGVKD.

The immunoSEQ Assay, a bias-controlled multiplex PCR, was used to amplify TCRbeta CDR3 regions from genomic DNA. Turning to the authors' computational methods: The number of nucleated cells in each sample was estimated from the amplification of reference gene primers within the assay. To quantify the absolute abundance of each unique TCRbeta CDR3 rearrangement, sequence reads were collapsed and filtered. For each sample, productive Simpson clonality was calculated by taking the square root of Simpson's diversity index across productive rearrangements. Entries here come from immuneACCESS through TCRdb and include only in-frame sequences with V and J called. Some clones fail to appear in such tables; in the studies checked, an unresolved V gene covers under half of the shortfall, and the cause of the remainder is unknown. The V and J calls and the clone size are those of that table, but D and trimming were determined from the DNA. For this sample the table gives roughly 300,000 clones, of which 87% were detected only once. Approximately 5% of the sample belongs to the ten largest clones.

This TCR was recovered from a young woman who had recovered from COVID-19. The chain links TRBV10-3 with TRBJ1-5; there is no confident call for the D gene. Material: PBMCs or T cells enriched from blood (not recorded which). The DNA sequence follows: TGTGCCATCAGTGACCGCCGAGGCAATCAGCCCCAGCATTTT. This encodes CAISDRRGNQPQHF.